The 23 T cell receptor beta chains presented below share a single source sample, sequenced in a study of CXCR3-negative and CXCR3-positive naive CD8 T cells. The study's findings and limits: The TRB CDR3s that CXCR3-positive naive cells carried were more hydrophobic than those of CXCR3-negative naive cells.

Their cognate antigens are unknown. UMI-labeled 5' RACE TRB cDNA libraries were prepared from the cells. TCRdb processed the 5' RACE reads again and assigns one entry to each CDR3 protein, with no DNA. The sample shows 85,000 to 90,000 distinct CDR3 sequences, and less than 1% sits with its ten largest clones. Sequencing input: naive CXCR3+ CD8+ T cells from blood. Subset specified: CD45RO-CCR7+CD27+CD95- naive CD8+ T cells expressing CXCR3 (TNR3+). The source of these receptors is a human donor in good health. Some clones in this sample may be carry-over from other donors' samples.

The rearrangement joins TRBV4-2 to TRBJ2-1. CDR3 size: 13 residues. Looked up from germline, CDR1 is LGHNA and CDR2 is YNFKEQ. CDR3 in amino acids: CASSYDHYNEQFF.

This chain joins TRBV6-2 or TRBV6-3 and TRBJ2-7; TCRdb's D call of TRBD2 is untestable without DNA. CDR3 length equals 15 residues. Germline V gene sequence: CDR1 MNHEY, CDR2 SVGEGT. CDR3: CAGSYDLAQPYEQYF.

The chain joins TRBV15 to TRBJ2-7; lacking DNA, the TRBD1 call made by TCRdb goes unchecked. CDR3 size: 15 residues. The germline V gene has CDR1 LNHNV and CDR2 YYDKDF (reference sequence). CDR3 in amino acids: CATSIPTGGSYEQYF.

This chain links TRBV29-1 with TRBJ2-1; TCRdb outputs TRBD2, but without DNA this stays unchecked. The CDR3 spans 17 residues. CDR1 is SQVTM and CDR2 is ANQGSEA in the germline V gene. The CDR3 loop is CSVVVWTSGPSYNEQFF.

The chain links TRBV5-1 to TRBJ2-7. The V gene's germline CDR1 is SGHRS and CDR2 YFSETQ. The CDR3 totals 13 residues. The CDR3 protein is CASSFGISYEQYF.

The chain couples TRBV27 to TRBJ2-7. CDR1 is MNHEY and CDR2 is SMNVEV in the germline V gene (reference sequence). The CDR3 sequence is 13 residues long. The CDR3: CASSPSRVHEQYF.

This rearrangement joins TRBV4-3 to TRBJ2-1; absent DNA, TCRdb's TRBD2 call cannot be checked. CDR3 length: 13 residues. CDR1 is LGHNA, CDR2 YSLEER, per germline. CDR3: CASSTPEGNEQFF.

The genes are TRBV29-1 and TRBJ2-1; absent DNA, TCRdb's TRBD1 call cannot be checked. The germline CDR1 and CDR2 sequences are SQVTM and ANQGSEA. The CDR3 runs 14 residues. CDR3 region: CSVGWGGPVDEPFF.

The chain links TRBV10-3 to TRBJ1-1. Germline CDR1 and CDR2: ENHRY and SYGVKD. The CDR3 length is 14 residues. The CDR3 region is CAINRDGENTEAFF.

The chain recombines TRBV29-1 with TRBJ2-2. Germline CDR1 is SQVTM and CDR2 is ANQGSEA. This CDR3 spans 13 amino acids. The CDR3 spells CSVVVSDTGELFF.

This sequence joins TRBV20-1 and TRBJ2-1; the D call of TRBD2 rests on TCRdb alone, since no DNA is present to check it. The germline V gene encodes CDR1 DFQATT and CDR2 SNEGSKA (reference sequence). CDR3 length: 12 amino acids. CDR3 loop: CSATLAGNEQFF.

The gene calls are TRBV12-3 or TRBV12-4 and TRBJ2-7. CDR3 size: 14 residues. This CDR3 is CASSPNIESYEQYF.

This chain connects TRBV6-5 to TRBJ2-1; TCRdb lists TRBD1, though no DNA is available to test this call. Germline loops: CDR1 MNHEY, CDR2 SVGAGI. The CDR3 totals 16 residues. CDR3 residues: CASRITDRGTYNEQFF.

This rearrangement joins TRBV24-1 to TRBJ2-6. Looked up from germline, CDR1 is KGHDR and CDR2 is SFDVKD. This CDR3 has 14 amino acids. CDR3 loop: CATSQSSGANVLTF.

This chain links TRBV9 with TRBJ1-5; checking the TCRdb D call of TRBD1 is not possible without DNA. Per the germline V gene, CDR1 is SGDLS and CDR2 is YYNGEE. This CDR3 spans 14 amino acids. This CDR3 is CASSDGASNQPQHF.

CDR3 loop: CASSQGSWAAYNEQFF. V is TRBV14 and J is TRBJ2-1; without DNA, the TCRdb call of TRBD1 cannot be checked. This CDR3 is built from 16 residues. The V gene's germline CDR1 is SGHDN and CDR2 FVKESK.

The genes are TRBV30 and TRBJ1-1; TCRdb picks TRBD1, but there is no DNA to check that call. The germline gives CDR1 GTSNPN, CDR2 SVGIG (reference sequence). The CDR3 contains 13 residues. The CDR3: CAHHLQGDTEAFF.

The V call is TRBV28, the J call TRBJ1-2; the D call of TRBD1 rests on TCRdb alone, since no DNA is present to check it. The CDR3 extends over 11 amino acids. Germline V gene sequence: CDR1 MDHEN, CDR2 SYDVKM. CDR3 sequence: CASKEGDGYTF.

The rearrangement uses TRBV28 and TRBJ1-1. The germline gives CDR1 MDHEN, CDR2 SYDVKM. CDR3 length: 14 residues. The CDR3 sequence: CASRYTLQNTEAFF.

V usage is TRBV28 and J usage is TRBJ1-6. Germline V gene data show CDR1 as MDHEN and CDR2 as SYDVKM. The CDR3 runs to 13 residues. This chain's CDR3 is CASSLLMGSPLHF.

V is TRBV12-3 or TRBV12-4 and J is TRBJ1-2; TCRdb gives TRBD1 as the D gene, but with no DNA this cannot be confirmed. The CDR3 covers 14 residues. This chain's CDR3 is CASSLQGANYGYTF.

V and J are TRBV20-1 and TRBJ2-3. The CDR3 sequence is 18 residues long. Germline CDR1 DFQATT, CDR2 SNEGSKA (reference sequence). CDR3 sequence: CSAREPSGKKPATDTQYF.

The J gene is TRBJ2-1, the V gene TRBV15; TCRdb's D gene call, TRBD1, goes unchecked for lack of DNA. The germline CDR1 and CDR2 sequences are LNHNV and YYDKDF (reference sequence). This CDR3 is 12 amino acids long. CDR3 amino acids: CAVGNRPGEQFF.